The source of this TCR beta chain is a study of shared clonotypes between healthy human individuals. Adult donors, all healthy and HIV-negative, had no recent acute infections or vaccinations. CD45RA+ naive and CD45RA-negative memory subsets were separated from CD4+ cells. The test was conducted at deep level. It was around 190 ng DNA, about 30,000 T cell genomes, that sorted-subset replicate PCRs used. Clones were sequenced by immunoSEQ multiplex PCR, and TCRdb holds only the in-frame ones, with some missing. Of 1,500,000 or so clones listed, 98% are singletons. With 4 bases removed from V and 2 bases from J, the gap between germline ends came to 10 bases. The germline V gene encodes CDR1 SGHRS and CDR2 YFSETQ. The CDR3 spans 13 residues.

The source is a man under 40 in good health. The chain has TRBV5-1 and TRBJ2-7, with unresolved D. Sequenced material: naive CD4+ T cells sorted from blood. Subset described: CD45RA+ positively selected. CDR3 in DNA: TGCGCCAGCAGCCCTGACCTGACCTACGAGCAGTACTTC. Its translation: CASSPDLTYEQYF.